This TCR beta chain originates from a study of tumor-infiltrating T cells and Merkel cell polyomavirus. At the level of the study: The T cells studied were KLL-specific CD8+ cells against Merkel polyomavirus. Therapies varied by patient, including chemotherapy, radiation and immunotherapies.

Study-level results: The study's small sample size is a limitation.

Immunohistochemistry showed robust Merkel cell polyomavirus Large T antigen staining in every patient's tumor. Worth noting for this clone: Its antigen is not identified.

Clones were sequenced by immunoSEQ multiplex PCR, and TCRdb holds only the in-frame ones, with some missing. The table has over 20,000 clones, around 90% seen once. Sequenced input: lymph node tissue. The clonotype originates from a man aged 45-65 years with Merkel cell carcinoma.

The CDR3 is CASSATGNTEAFF. CDR3 DNA: TGTGCCAGCAGTGCTACAGGGAACACTGAAGCTTTCTTT. The chain joins TRBV6-4 to TRBJ1-1, with D possibly matching TRBD1 (5 bases). V was pared by 4 bases and J by 1 base, with 7 bases between. The CDR3 has 13 residues. CDR1 is MRHNA, CDR2 SNTAGT, per germline.